Following are 16 T cell receptor beta chains from one sample sequenced in a study of metastatic and nonmetastatic thyroid tumors. TCRdb re-clonotyped the PCR reads through MiXCR. Of about 38,000 clones listed, roughly a quarter are singletons. None of the patients had undergone any treatment ahead of thyroid surgery. Input material: blood. These receptors all come from a female donor with papillary thyroid cancer or a benign thyroid nodule (not recorded which). Some clones in this sample may be carry-over from other donors' samples.

This chain connects TRBV3-1 to TRBJ2-7; TRBD2 aligns across 10 bases. This CDR3 is built from 12 residues. Germline V CDR1 and CDR2: LGHDT, YNNKEL (reference sequence). With V trimmed by 10 bases and J by 11 bases, 11 bases remained unmatched. The CDR3 DNA sequence: TGTGCCAACATCCCCTTAGCGGGGGGAAAGTACTTC. Amino acid sequence: CANIPLAGGKYF.

In this sample, this clone is medium-sized. The genes are TRBV6-2 or TRBV6-3 and TRBJ2-7, with 7 positions matching TRBD1. This CDR3 has 13 residues. Germline-derived CDR1 and CDR2 are MNHEY and SVGEGT. V was clipped by 4 bases and J by 6 bases; unmatched bases: 6. CDR3 in DNA: TGTGCCAGCAGTTCCGATGACAGGGTCGAGCAGTACTTC. Translated: CASSSDDRVEQYF.

The J gene is TRBJ2-3, the V gene TRBV5-6, with D hard to call. From germline, CDR1 is SGHDT and CDR2 YYEEEE. The CDR3 length is 15 residues. Trimming cost V 0 bases and J 2 bases, with 10 bases left between them. The CDR3 bases are TGTGCCAGCAGCTTGGCCAAGGAATACACAGATACGCAGTATTTT. It translates to CASSLAKEYTDTQYF.

The V and J genes are TRBV27 and TRBJ2-2; the match to TRBD1 covers 10 bases. CDR1 and CDR2 (germline): MNHEY, SMNVEV (reference sequence). Losses at the gene ends were 3 bases for V and 3 bases for J; bases not matched to a gene: 10. The CDR3 totals 18 residues. This chain's CDR3 is CASSLWSPGTGDTGELFF. DNA of the CDR3: TGTGCCAGCAGTTTGTGGTCGCCCGGGACAGGGGACACCGGGGAGCTGTTTTTT.

The V call is TRBV12-3 or TRBV12-4, the J call TRBJ2-7; a possible D gene is TRBD1 (6 bases). The CDR3 contains 14 residues. The V end lost 4 bases, the J end lost 7 bases, and 17 bases lay between the germline ends. CDR3 in DNA: TGTGCCAGCAGTTCGGACAGCGGATCCCTGGAGCAGTACTTC. Translating it yields CASSSDSGSLEQYF.

This clone was seen at least ten times. The chain couples TRBV12-3 or TRBV12-4 to TRBJ2-3; 14 nucleotides align to TRBD2. The CDR3 sequence is 16 residues long. Trimming took 0 bases from V and 8 from J; bases not matched to a gene: 4. The CDR3 spells CASSLATSGGAGTQYF. The DNA for the CDR3 is TGTGCCAGCAGTTTAGCGACTAGCGGGGGGGCAGGTACGCAGTATTTT.

This clone was seen at least ten times. J is TRBJ2-3 and V is TRBV24-1; 13 bases are a match to TRBD2. CDR3 length: 19 residues. V lost 7 bases and J lost 1; bases outside the gene matches: 13. Germline values: CDR1 KGHDR, CDR2 SFDVKD. The CDR3 here is CATSPIGLAGELGTDTQYF. The CDR3 DNA follows: TGTGCCACCAGCCCGATAGGACTAGCGGGAGAACTTGGCACAGATACGCAGTATTTT.

The chain combines TRBV3-1 with TRBJ1-3; the D gene is possibly TRBD1 (6 bases). Germline CDR1 LGHDT, CDR2 YNNKEL (reference sequence). The V and J ends lost 3 bases and 4 bases respectively, with 13 bases between them. The CDR3 loop spans 15 amino acids. The CDR3 spells CASSHWTVVGNTIYF. For the CDR3, the DNA is TGTGCCAGCAGCCACTGGACAGTAGTCGGAAACACCATATATTTT.

For this clone: Compared with germline, one end of the junction differs, possibly owing to a read error. The chain employs TRBV5-1 and TRBJ2-5; TRBD1 agrees at 8 bases. The J call could be wrong; TRBJ2-1 is a better fit for the DNA end. The CDR3 has 20 residues. Germline assignment: CDR1 SGHRS and CDR2 YFSETQ. CDR3 in DNA: TGCGCCAGCAGCTTGCCGGAAACGGGACAGGCACCATATCAATACAGTGAGCAGTTCTTC. It specifies CASSLPETGQAPYQYSEQFF.

V and J are TRBV18 and TRBJ2-5, with D perhaps matching TRBD1 or TRBD2 (5 bases each). The CDR3 runs to 14 residues. The V end was cut by 3 bases, the J end by 4 bases, with 12 bases between. Germline values: CDR1 KGHSH, CDR2 LQKENI. DNA of the CDR3: TGTGCCAGCTCACCCCAGGGTGGAGGAGAGACCCAGTACTTC. Translating gives CASSPQGGGETQYF.

This clone was recorded at least ten times. V usage is TRBV3-1 and J usage is TRBJ2-2, with D possibly being TRBD1 (5 bases). The V and J ends lost 3 bases and 7 bases respectively, with 18 bases between them. Germline-derived CDR1 and CDR2 are LGHDT and YNNKEL (reference sequence). The CDR3 has 16 residues. The CDR3 DNA reads as TGTGCCAGCAGCCAGGGGCTGGGCGTTTTGGGCGGGGAGCTGTTTTTT. It encodes CASSQGLGVLGGELFF. Drawing the rest from reference TRBV3-1 and TRBJ2-2, the complete variable domain is DTAVSQTPKYLVTQMGNDKSIKCEQNLGHDTMYWYKQDSKKFLKIMFSYNNKELIINETVPNRFSPKSPDKAHLNLHINSLELGDSAVYFCASSQGLGVLGGELFFGEGSRLTVL.

V is TRBV7-2 and J is TRBJ1-2; tentative D call: TRBD1 (5 bases). The V end lost 5 bases, the J end lost 6 bases, and 16 bases lay between the germline ends. Germline assignment: CDR1 SGHTA and CDR2 FQGNSA. The CDR3 is 14 residues long. In nucleotides, the CDR3 is TGTGCCAGCAGCACTCGGACCCAGGGTAATGGCTACACCTTC. Protein sequence: CASSTRTQGNGYTF.

This clone was recorded many times. A much larger clone differs by one base, so this may be a read error. J is TRBJ1-6 and V is TRBV27; no clear D. From germline, CDR1 is MNHEY and CDR2 SMNVEV (reference sequence). Between the trimmed V and J ends, which lost 5 bases and 9 bases, there was a span of 11 bases. CDR3 size: 13 residues. This chain's CDR3 is CASSGQRSSPLHF. The CDR3 DNA reads as TGTGCCAGCAGTGGGCAACGAAGTTCACCCCTCCACTTT.

This clone occurred many times. The rearrangement joins TRBV28 to TRBJ1-1; 8 positions agree with TRBD1. Trimming removed 6 bases from V and 4 bases from J; junction bases left unmatched: 7. Germline CDR1 is MDHEN and CDR2 is SYDVKM. This CDR3 spans 14 amino acids. The CDR3 here is CASSTTGGSTEAFF. The DNA of the CDR3 is TGTGCCAGCAGCACAACAGGGGGATCCACTGAAGCTTTCTTT.

This clone was counted ten times or more. This sequence joins TRBV11-2 and TRBJ2-3, with TRBD2 matching 7 bases. V lost 2 bases and J lost 5; bases outside the gene matches: 10. The CDR3 consists of 16 residues. Germline CDR1 SGHAT, CDR2 FQNNGV. The CDR3 region is CASSLSVARGLDTQYF. The CDR3 DNA sequence: TGTGCCAGCAGCTTATCCGTTGCGCGGGGGTTAGATACGCAGTATTTT.

The DNA for the CDR3 is TGTGCCATTATGGGTGGGGGTGCAGATACGCAGTATTTT. It translates to CAIMGGGADTQYF. The rearrangement joins TRBV28 to TRBJ2-3, with D possibly called TRBD1 or TRBD2 (5 bases each). Germline V gene sequence: CDR1 MDHEN, CDR2 SYDVKM. Deletions cut 10 bases from V and 4 bases from J, with 15 bases between. There are 13 residues in the CDR3.